One sample yielded the 21 T cell receptor beta chains listed below, sequenced in a study of T cell clones after liver transplantation. The method was immunoSEQ multiplex PCR; TCRdb's version includes in-frame clones alone and lacks a portion of them. The sample carries 55,000 to 80,000 clones, more than 75% recorded once. The specimen comprised CD4+ T cells from blood, sampled before liver transplant. All receptors come from a human donor who received a liver transplant.

The chain is built from TRBV19 and TRBJ2-2; D is perhaps TRBD1 (5 bases). V was pared by 3 bases and J by 1 base, with 12 bases between. The CDR3 consists of 16 residues. Germline CDR1 LNHDA, CDR2 SQIVND (reference sequence). CDR3 sequence (DNA): TGTGCCAGTAGTATGTGGGCAGGGATGAACACCGGGGAGCTGTTTTTT. The encoded protein is CASSMWAGMNTGELFF.

The chain carries TRBV20-1 and TRBJ1-1; D is undetermined. The germline CDR1 and CDR2 sequences are DFQATT and SNEGSKA (reference sequence). The V and J ends lost 6 bases and 1 base respectively, with 3 bases between them. The CDR3 has 10 residues. CDR3 coding DNA: TGCAGTGCCGCGAACACTGAAGCTTTCTTT. Translation: CSAANTEAFF.

The chain links TRBV10-3 to TRBJ2-7; TRBD1 might be the D (6 bases). The CDR3 is 13 residues long. CDR1 is ENHRY, CDR2 SYGVKD, per germline. The germline V and J ends were trimmed by 0 bases and 4 bases, with 7 bases remaining between them. The CDR3 bases are TGTGCCATCAGTGAGTCGACAGGTTACGAGCAGTACTTC. Amino acids: CAISESTGYEQYF.

This clone came up a few times. The CDR3 is CASSLGPSGYNEQFF. CDR3 DNA sequence: TGTGCCAGCAGCTTAGGTCCTAGCGGCTACAATGAGCAGTTCTTC. The V call is TRBV7-2, the J call TRBJ2-1; TRBD2 matches 7 bases. The CDR3 is made up of 15 amino acids. The trim removed 1 base at V and 3 bases at J, leaving 3 bases unmatched. Germline V gene data show CDR1 as SGHTA and CDR2 as FQGNSA.

The chain employs TRBV15 and TRBJ1-4, with no clear D. The V end was cut by 0 bases, the J end by 6 bases, with 5 bases between. Germline V CDR1 and CDR2: LNHNV, YYDKDF (reference sequence). The CDR3 runs 13 residues. The CDR3 nucleotides read TGTGCCACCAGCAGAGATTGGGATGAAAAACTGTTTTTT. Its protein product is CATSRDWDEKLFF.

The chain links TRBV6-5 to TRBJ1-1; D gene unclear. Germline lookup yields CDR1 MNHEY and CDR2 SVGAGI. V lost 8 bases to trimming and J lost 0 bases, with 10 bases between them. This CDR3 is built from 13 residues. The CDR3 bases are TGTGCCAGCTCCCTGGTTCTGAACACTGAAGCTTTCTTT. Translation gives CASSLVLNTEAFF.

This clone was seen only a few times. The chain employs TRBV6-5 and TRBJ1-6; D gene uncertain. This CDR3 comprises 14 residues. Germline CDR1 and CDR2: MNHEY and SVGAGI. V was shortened by 6 bases and J by 5 bases, with 11 bases between the two germline ends. The CDR3 loop reads CASRPDPNNSPLHF. CDR3 nucleotides: TGTGCCAGCAGACCCGACCCTAATAATTCACCCCTCCACTTT.

V gene TRBV29-1 combines with J gene TRBJ2-1; 7 bases fit TRBD2. There are 13 residues in the CDR3. Germline trimming cut 7 bases from V and 5 bases from J; bases unmatched to any gene: 8. Germline V gene data show CDR1 as SQVTM and CDR2 as ANQGSEA. The CDR3 loop reads CSGGLMGHNEQFF. CDR3 nucleotides: TGCAGCGGGGGACTAATGGGGCACAATGAGCAGTTCTTC.

This chain uses TRBV7-2 with TRBJ1-5; a possible D gene is TRBD1 (6 bases). This CDR3 has 18 residues. The germline gives CDR1 SGHTA, CDR2 FQGNSA. V lost 1 base, J lost 6 bases, and 22 bases lay in between. Here the CDR3 reads CASSLEVGQGFGIQPQHF. CDR3 in DNA: TGTGCCAGCAGCTTAGAAGTTGGGCAGGGGTTTGGAATTCAGCCCCAGCATTTT.

This clone has a single count. This rearrangement joins TRBV5-1 to TRBJ1-1; 11 nucleotides agree with TRBD1. The CDR3 has 16 amino acids. The germline V gene encodes CDR1 SGHRS and CDR2 YFSETQ. Trimming removed 2 bases from V and 0 bases from J; junction bases left unmatched: 3. CDR3 DNA: TGCGCCAGCAGCTTCGGGACAGGGGGTCTGAACACTGAAGCTTTCTTT. Residues: CASSFGTGGLNTEAFF.

The CDR3 DNA reads TGTGCCAGCAGTTTAACGGGGGCGGGTGAGCAGTTCTTC. Amino acids: CASSLTGAGEQFF. The rearrangement uses TRBV28 and TRBJ2-1; either TRBD1 or TRBD2 may fit D (6 bases each). This CDR3 contains 13 residues. V shed 2 bases and J shed 9 bases, with 11 bases lying between them. Germline V gene data show CDR1 as MDHEN and CDR2 as SYDVKM.

This chain joins TRBV29-1 and TRBJ1-1, with D hard to call. CDR3 size: 15 residues. Germline lookup yields CDR1 SQVTM and CDR2 ANQGSEA. The V end was cut by 6 bases, the J end by 0 bases, with 17 bases between. Written as DNA, the CDR3 is TGCAGCGTCCCAGGACGGTTCCAAATGAACACTGAAGCTTTCTTT. Protein product: CSVPGRFQMNTEAFF.

This chain joins TRBV5-4 and TRBJ1-1; D ambiguous. Germline V gene data show CDR1 as SGHNT and CDR2 as YYREEE (reference sequence). V lost 0 bases and J lost 1, with 7 bases in between. The CDR3 covers 14 residues. The CDR3 DNA reads TGTGCCAGCAGCTTGGCCTGGGAGAACACTGAAGCTTTCTTT. This gives the protein CASSLAWENTEAFF.

The chain links TRBV25-1 to TRBJ2-7; TRBD2 is a possible D gene (5 bases). Germline assignment: CDR1 MGHDK and CDR2 SYGVNS. The CDR3 is 14 amino acids. V lost 3 bases and J lost 4, with 13 bases in between. This CDR3 reads CASSDGGRYYEQYF. CDR3 sequence (DNA): TGTGCCAGCAGTGATGGCGGGCGGTATTACGAGCAGTACTTC.

The J gene is TRBJ1-2, the V gene TRBV11-3; TRBD1 aligns across 7 bases. This CDR3 spans 12 amino acids. The germline gives CDR1 SGHNT, CDR2 YENEEA. Losses at the gene ends were 5 bases for V and 12 bases for J; bases not matched to a gene: 9. CDR3: CASSIAGDSHTF. In DNA, the CDR3 is TGTGCCAGCAGCATAGCTGGGGACAGCCACACCTTC.

The chain combines TRBV7-2 with TRBJ2-3; 11 bases map to TRBD1. Trimming took 5 bases from V and 0 from J; bases not matched to a gene: 13. From germline, CDR1 is SGHTA and CDR2 FQGNSA. The CDR3 covers 19 residues. The CDR3: CASSPVGIGTGGSTDTQYF. CDR3 DNA sequence: TGTGCCAGCAGCCCCGTAGGTATCGGGACAGGGGGGAGCACAGATACGCAGTATTTT.

The chain employs TRBV25-1 and TRBJ1-1; D possibly corresponds to TRBD1 (5 bases). The V end was cut by 3 bases, the J end by 3 bases, with 14 bases between. CDR3 length: 15 amino acids. CDR1 is MGHDK and CDR2 is SYGVNS in the germline V gene. The CDR3 region is CASSDIVMGDTEAFF. The CDR3 nucleotides are TGTGCCAGCAGTGATATTGTTATGGGGGACACTGAAGCTTTCTTT. Based on the CDR3 plus reference TRBV25-1 and TRBJ1-1, the full variable domain is EADIYQTPRYLVIGTGKKITLECSQTMGHDKMYWYQQDPGMELHLIHYSYGVNSTEKGDLSSESTVSRIRTEHFPLTLESARPSHTSQYLCASSDIVMGDTEAFFGQGTRLTVV.

V usage is TRBV11-2 and J usage is TRBJ2-3; the match to TRBD2 covers 8 bases. The CDR3 totals 15 residues. Germline V gene lookup returns CDR1 SGHAT and CDR2 FQNNGV. Trimming cost V 6 bases and J 0 bases; bases outside gene matches: 5. DNA of the CDR3: TGTGCCAGCAGTCCACTAGCGGTGAGCACAGATACGCAGTATTTT. Protein: CASSPLAVSTDTQYF.

The chain links TRBV2 to TRBJ2-3; a possible D gene is TRBD1 (6 bases). In germline, CDR1 is SNHLY, CDR2 FYNNEI. This CDR3 has 15 amino acids. Trimming cost V 8 bases and J 2 bases, with 17 bases left between them. The CDR3 DNA is TGTGCCAGCCAACTCGCACAGGGCCCCACAGATACGCAGTATTTT. Its protein is CASQLAQGPTDTQYF.

In its sample, this clone was seen a few times. The J gene is TRBJ2-7, the V gene TRBV2; 9 bases align to TRBD1. Germline assignment: CDR1 SNHLY and CDR2 FYNNEI. V trimming: 7 bases; J trimming: 3 bases; junction bases outside the gene matches: 4. The CDR3 length is 13 residues. CDR3 DNA sequence: TGTGCCAGCAAAGAGACAGGGGGCTACGAGCAGTACTTC. It yields the protein CASKETGGYEQYF.

The rearrangement joins TRBV5-1 to TRBJ2-2; weak D call: TRBD1 (5 bases). This CDR3 is built from 15 residues. V was shortened by 4 bases and J by 8 bases, with 18 bases between the two germline ends. Looked up from germline, CDR1 is SGHRS and CDR2 is YFSETQ. The CDR3 region is CASSLEWQTGGELFF. In DNA, the CDR3 is TGCGCCAGCAGCCTAGAATGGCAAACAGGAGGGGAGCTGTTTTTT. Full variable domain (missing parts from reference TRBV5-1 and TRBJ2-2): KAGVTQTPRYLIKTRGQQVTLSCSPISGHRSVSWYQQTPGQGLQFLFEYFSETQRNKGNFPGRFSGRQFSNSRSEMNVSTLELGDSALYLCASSLEWQTGGELFFGEGSRLTVL.